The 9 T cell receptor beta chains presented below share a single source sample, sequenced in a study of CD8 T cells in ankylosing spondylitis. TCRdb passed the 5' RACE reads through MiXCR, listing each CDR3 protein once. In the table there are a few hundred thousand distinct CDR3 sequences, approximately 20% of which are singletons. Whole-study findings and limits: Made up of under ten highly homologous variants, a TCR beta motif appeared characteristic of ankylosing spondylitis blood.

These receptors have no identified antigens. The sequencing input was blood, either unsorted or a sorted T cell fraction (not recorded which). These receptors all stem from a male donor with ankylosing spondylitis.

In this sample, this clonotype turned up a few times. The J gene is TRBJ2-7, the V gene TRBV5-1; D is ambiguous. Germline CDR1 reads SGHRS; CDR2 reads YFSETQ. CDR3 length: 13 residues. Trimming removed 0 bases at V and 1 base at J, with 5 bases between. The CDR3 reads CASSLAPSYEQYF. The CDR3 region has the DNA TGCGCCAGCAGCTTGGCTCCTTCCTACGAGCAGTACTTC.

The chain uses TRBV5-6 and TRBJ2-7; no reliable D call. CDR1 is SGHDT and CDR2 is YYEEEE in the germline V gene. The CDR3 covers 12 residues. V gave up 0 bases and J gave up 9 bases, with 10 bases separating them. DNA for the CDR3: TGTGCCAGCAGCTTGGGAGTCTTTGGGCAGTACTTC. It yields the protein CASSLGVFGQYF.

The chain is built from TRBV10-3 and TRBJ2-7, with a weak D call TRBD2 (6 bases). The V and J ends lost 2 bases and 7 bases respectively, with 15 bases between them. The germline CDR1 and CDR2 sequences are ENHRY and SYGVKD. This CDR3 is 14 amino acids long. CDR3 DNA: TGTGCCATCAGTGAGCCAGGGCTAGCGCCAGAGCAGTACTTC. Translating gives CAISEPGLAPEQYF.

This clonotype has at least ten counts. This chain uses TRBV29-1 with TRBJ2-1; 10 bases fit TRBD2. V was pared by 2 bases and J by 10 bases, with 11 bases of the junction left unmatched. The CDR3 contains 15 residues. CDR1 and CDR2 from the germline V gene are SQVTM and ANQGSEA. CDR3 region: CSVEYSGRPEWEQFF. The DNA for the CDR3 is TGCAGCGTTGAATATAGCGGGAGGCCAGAGTGGGAGCAGTTCTTC.

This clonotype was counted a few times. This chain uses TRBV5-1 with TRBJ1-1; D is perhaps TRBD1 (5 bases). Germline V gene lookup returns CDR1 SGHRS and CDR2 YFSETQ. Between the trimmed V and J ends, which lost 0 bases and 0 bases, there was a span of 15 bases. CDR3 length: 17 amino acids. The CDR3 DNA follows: TGCGCCAGCAGCTTGGGGCATGGTGGGACTCTGAACACTGAAGCTTTCTTT. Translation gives CASSLGHGGTLNTEAFF.

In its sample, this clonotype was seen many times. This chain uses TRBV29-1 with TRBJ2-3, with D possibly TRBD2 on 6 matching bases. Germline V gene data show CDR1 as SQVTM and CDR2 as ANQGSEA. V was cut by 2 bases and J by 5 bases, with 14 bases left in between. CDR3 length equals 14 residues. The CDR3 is CSVEQRRGGDTQYF. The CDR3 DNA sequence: TGCAGCGTTGAACAGCGGCGGGGCGGAGATACGCAGTATTTT.

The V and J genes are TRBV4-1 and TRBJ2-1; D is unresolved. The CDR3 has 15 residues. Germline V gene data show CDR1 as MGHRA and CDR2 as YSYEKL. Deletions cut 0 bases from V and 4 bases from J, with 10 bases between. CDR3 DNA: TGCGCCAGCAGCCAAGATTCACAAGGATACAATGAGCAGTTCTTC. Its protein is CASSQDSQGYNEQFF.

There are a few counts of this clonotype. CDR3 DNA sequence: TGTGCCAGCAGCCCACCGGTTTTTGGAAACACCATATATTTT. Its translation: CASSPPVFGNTIYF. The chain is built from TRBV7-2 and TRBJ1-3, with unresolved D. Trimming stripped 5 bases from V and 3 bases from J, with 11 bases between. This CDR3 region has 14 residues. Germline CDR1 SGHTA, CDR2 FQGNSA.

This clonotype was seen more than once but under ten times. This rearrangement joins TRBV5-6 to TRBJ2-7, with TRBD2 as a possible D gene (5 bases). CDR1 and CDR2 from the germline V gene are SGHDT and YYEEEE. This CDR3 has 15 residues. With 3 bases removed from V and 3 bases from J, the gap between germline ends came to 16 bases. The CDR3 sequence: CASSSLGEMSYEQYF. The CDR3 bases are TGTGCCAGCAGCTCACTGGGAGAAATGAGCTACGAGCAGTACTTC.